This T cell receptor (beta chain) emerged from a study of technical replicates of blood from several donors (dated by TCRdb to about 2017). Details on this clone: No antigen is known for it. No quality values exist for individual bases; no much larger clone is one base distant.

The method was the immunoSEQ multiplex PCR assay. TCRdb obtained this table from immuneACCESS and retained in-frame rearrangements with V and J assigned. These tables miss some clones; where compared with another copy, unresolved V genes account for less than half of the shortfall, and the remainder is unexplained. For this sample there are about 56,000 clones; nearly 95% appear just once. The top ten clones comprise 3% to 3.5% of the sample. The CDR3 runs 15 residues from the cysteine to the phenylalanine. Of all the DNA, just the CDR3 is kept, 45 bases in frame from base 1. The germline V gene encodes CDR1 SQVTM and CDR2 ANQGSEA. Here V drops 4 bases and J drops 4 bases, and the junction holds 9 bases not matched to any gene.

This chain joins TRBV29-1 to TRBJ2-1; the central 8 bases match TRBD2. This TCR was sampled from a human donor in good health. Some clones in this sample may be carry-over from other donors' samples. The sample was PBMCs. The DNA sequence is TGCAGCGTTGTTATGATAGCGGGATCGTACAATGAGCAGTTCTTC. The encoded protein is CSVVMIAGSYNEQFF.